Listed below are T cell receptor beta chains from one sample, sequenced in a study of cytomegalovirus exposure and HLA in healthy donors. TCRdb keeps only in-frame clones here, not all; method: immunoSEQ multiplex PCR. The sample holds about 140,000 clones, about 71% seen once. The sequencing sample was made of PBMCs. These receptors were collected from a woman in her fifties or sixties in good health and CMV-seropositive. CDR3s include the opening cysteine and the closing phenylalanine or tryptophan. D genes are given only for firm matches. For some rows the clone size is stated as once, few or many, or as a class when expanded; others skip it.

CDR3nt: TGTGCCAGCAGCTTAGCAGGGAACTACGAGCAGTACTTC
CDR3aa: CASSLAGNYEQYF
v_gene: TRBV5-6
j_gene: TRBJ2-7
d_gene: -
abundance: few

CDR3nt: TGTGCCAGCTCGGGCCGGGAGGCCTCCTACGAGCAGTACTTC
CDR3aa: CASSGREASYEQYF
v_gene: TRBV2
j_gene: TRBJ2-7
d_gene: TRBD2
abundance: -

CDR3nt: TGTGCCAGCAGCGCGGGGCTAGCGGGAAGGGAGACCCAGTACTTC
CDR3aa: CASSAGLAGRETQYF
v_gene: TRBV28
j_gene: TRBJ2-5
d_gene: TRBD2
abundance: few

CDR3nt: TGTGCCACGTCAGGACAGGCGATCTCTGGAAACACCATATATTTT
CDR3aa: CATSGQAISGNTIYF
v_gene: TRBV2
j_gene: TRBJ1-3
d_gene: TRBD1
abundance: -

CDR3nt: TGTGCCAGCAGTTCCGGGACTATCTCTGGGGCCAACGTCCTGACTTTC
CDR3aa: CASSSGTISGANVLTF
v_gene: TRBV28
j_gene: TRBJ2-6
d_gene: TRBD2
abundance: -

CDR3nt: TGCGCCAGCAGCCAAGAGGCAGTTGCAACTAATGAAAAACTGTTTTTT
CDR3aa: CASSQEAVATNEKLFF
v_gene: TRBV4-1
j_gene: TRBJ1-4
d_gene: -
abundance: -

CDR3nt: TGTGCCAGCAACCCAGAAAAAGACAGGGGATACGAGCAGTACTTC
CDR3aa: CASNPEKDRGYEQYF
v_gene: TRBV6-6
j_gene: TRBJ2-7
d_gene: TRBD1
abundance: -

CDR3nt: TGCGCCAGCAGCTCGCTAGCGGGAGACCCCACAAATGAGCAGTTCTTC
CDR3aa: CASSSLAGDPTNEQFF
v_gene: TRBV5-1
j_gene: TRBJ2-1
d_gene: TRBD2
abundance: -

CDR3nt: TGTGCCAGCAGCTCGACAGGGAAGCTCGACGAGCAGTACTTC
CDR3aa: CASSSTGKLDEQYF
v_gene: TRBV7-7
j_gene: TRBJ2-7
d_gene: TRBD1
abundance: -

CDR3nt: TGTGCCAGCAGCTTCCGTGGGGAGCTTTCCGAGCAGTACTTC
CDR3aa: CASSFRGELSEQYF
v_gene: TRBV11-3
j_gene: TRBJ2-7
d_gene: -
abundance: -

CDR3nt: TGTGCCAGCAGCCTCTTTCCATCCGGACAGTACGAGCAGTACTTC
CDR3aa: CASSLFPSGQYEQYF
v_gene: TRBV14
j_gene: TRBJ2-7
d_gene: -
abundance: -

CDR3nt: TGTGCCAGCAGCGTAGCCGGGACTTCTTACAATGAGCAGTTCTTC
CDR3aa: CASSVAGTSYNEQFF
v_gene: TRBV9
j_gene: TRBJ2-1
d_gene: -
abundance: -

CDR3nt: TGTGCCAGCAGTTCTGGGGGGGCACAAACGGCCCAGTACTTC
CDR3aa: CASSSGGAQTAQYF
v_gene: TRBV6-5
j_gene: TRBJ2-5
d_gene: -
abundance: -

CDR3nt: TGTGCCAGCAGCTTGGGGGCTAGCGGAGTCACAGATACGCAGTATTTT
CDR3aa: CASSLGASGVTDTQYF
v_gene: TRBV2
j_gene: TRBJ2-3
d_gene: -
abundance: -

CDR3nt: TGTGCCAGTAGTATAAGCAGCAGGGGTGAATCACCCCTCCACTTT
CDR3aa: CASSISSRGESPLHF
v_gene: TRBV19
j_gene: TRBJ1-6
d_gene: -
abundance: -

CDR3nt: TGTGCCTGGTCTAAACCGGGACAGATGAGCTCCTATAATTCACCCCTCCACTTT
CDR3aa: CAWSKPGQMSSYNSPLHF
v_gene: TRBV30
j_gene: TRBJ1-6
d_gene: TRBD1
abundance: once

CDR3nt: TGTGCCAGCAGTTGGGACAGCTACAATGAGCAGTTCTTC
CDR3aa: CASSWDSYNEQFF
v_gene: TRBV28
j_gene: TRBJ2-1
d_gene: TRBD1
abundance: once

CDR3nt: TGTGCCAGCAGCTACGACAGGGTAACTGAAGCTTTCTTT
CDR3aa: CASSYDRVTEAFF
v_gene: TRBV7-8
j_gene: TRBJ1-1
d_gene: TRBD1
abundance: -

CDR3nt: TGTGCCAGCAGCTACGGGACAGGGAGGGACACCATATATTTT
CDR3aa: CASSYGTGRDTIYF
v_gene: TRBV7-9
j_gene: TRBJ1-3
d_gene: TRBD1
abundance: once

CDR3nt: TGTGCCAGCAGCCCCCGGGACAGGGGTGTCAAGACCCAGTACTTC
CDR3aa: CASSPRDRGVKTQYF
v_gene: TRBV9
j_gene: TRBJ2-5
d_gene: TRBD1
abundance: -

CDR3nt: TGTGCCAGTAGTATAGATATCCTCGGGGAGCAGTACTTC
CDR3aa: CASSIDILGEQYF
v_gene: TRBV19
j_gene: TRBJ2-7
d_gene: -
abundance: -

CDR3nt: TGTGCCAGCAGCTCCATTAGCACAGATACGCAGTATTTT
CDR3aa: CASSSISTDTQYF
v_gene: TRBV5-6
j_gene: TRBJ2-3
d_gene: -
abundance: -

CDR3nt: TGTGCCAGCAGTTACGGGACAGGGTCCTATGGCTACACCTTC
CDR3aa: CASSYGTGSYGYTF
v_gene: TRBV6-5
j_gene: TRBJ1-2
d_gene: TRBD1
abundance: -

CDR3nt: TGCGCCAGCAGCTTGGAGGGGCAGGGCGGTCAGCCCCAGCATTTT
CDR3aa: CASSLEGQGGQPQHF
v_gene: TRBV5-1
j_gene: TRBJ1-5
d_gene: -
abundance: -

CDR3nt: TGTGCCAGCAGTTCGGACAACAACTATGGCTACACCTTC
CDR3aa: CASSSDNNYGYTF
v_gene: TRBV6-6
j_gene: TRBJ1-2
d_gene: -
abundance: -

CDR3nt: TGTGCCAGCAGTTTACGGGGGCTAGCGGGAGGAGGGACCGGGGAGCTGTTTTTT
CDR3aa: CASSLRGLAGGGTGELFF
v_gene: TRBV28
j_gene: TRBJ2-2
d_gene: TRBD2
abundance: -

CDR3nt: TGCGCCAGCAGCCAGGGGGAAAGTAGAGGCCTCGGTCGGGTGTCTCATGAAAAACTGTTTTTT
CDR3aa: CASSQGESRGLGRVSHEKLFF
v_gene: TRBV5-1
j_gene: TRBJ1-4
d_gene: TRBD1
abundance: few

CDR3nt: TGTGCCAGCAGCGTGGGACAGCCAGAGAACTATGGCTACACCTTC
CDR3aa: CASSVGQPENYGYTF
v_gene: TRBV7-8
j_gene: TRBJ1-2
d_gene: TRBD1
abundance: -

CDR3nt: TGTGCCAGTAGAATACAGGGGGCACTGAACACTGAAGCTTTCTTT
CDR3aa: CASRIQGALNTEAFF
v_gene: TRBV19
j_gene: TRBJ1-1
d_gene: TRBD1
abundance: -

CDR3nt: TGTGCCAGCAGTGAATCGTTCTCGGGACAGGGTGATCAGCCCCAGCATTTT
CDR3aa: CASSESFSGQGDQPQHF
v_gene: TRBV28
j_gene: TRBJ1-5
d_gene: TRBD1
abundance: -

CDR3nt: TGTGCCTCTCCCTCGTGGAGGACCGGGGAGCTGTTTTTT
CDR3aa: CASPSWRTGELFF
v_gene: TRBV30
j_gene: TRBJ2-2
d_gene: -
abundance: few

CDR3nt: TGCGCCAGCAGCCAAGTCGGCGGCAGGGGGCGAGGCAATCAGCCCCAGCATTTT
CDR3aa: CASSQVGGRGRGNQPQHF
v_gene: TRBV4-1
j_gene: TRBJ1-5
d_gene: TRBD1
abundance: -

CDR3nt: TGTGCCAGCAGCTTAGAACCTCCGGGACAGGGGATCGGCGAGCAGTACTTC
CDR3aa: CASSLEPPGQGIGEQYF
v_gene: TRBV7-3
j_gene: TRBJ2-7
d_gene: TRBD1
abundance: few

CDR3nt: TGTGCCAGCAGCTTAGGGGCAGGGACCGGGGAGCTGTTTTTT
CDR3aa: CASSLGAGTGELFF
v_gene: TRBV7-6
j_gene: TRBJ2-2
d_gene: -
abundance: -

CDR3nt: TGTGCCAGCTCACCGGTTACAGGTCGGACTGAAGCTTTCTTT
CDR3aa: CASSPVTGRTEAFF
v_gene: TRBV18
j_gene: TRBJ1-1
d_gene: -
abundance: -

CDR3nt: TGTGCCAGCAGGGAAAGGGGGTTTACAGAGACCCAGTACTTC
CDR3aa: CASRERGFTETQYF
v_gene: TRBV6-1
j_gene: TRBJ2-5
d_gene: -
abundance: -

CDR3nt: TGTGCCAGCAGCTTGACCAGATTCACCGGGGAGCTGTTTTTT
CDR3aa: CASSLTRFTGELFF
v_gene: TRBV5-6
j_gene: TRBJ2-2
d_gene: -
abundance: -

CDR3nt: TGTGCCAGCAGCCCCATGGGACAGGGGAGGGGAGGTGAAAAACTGTTTTTT
CDR3aa: CASSPMGQGRGGEKLFF
v_gene: TRBV7-2
j_gene: TRBJ1-4
d_gene: TRBD1
abundance: -

CDR3nt: TGTGCCAGCAGCCTTCGACAGACTCCGACCTATGGCTACACCTTC
CDR3aa: CASSLRQTPTYGYTF
v_gene: TRBV7-8
j_gene: TRBJ1-2
d_gene: -
abundance: -

CDR3nt: TGTGCCAGTACCGGGGACAGGGGCATCCTTCGGAGTGAAAAACTGTTTTTT
CDR3aa: CASTGDRGILRSEKLFF
v_gene: TRBV19
j_gene: TRBJ1-4
d_gene: TRBD1
abundance: few

CDR3nt: TGTGCCAGCAGCTTACTAGGCTACGAGCAGTACTTC
CDR3aa: CASSLLGYEQYF
v_gene: TRBV28
j_gene: TRBJ2-7
d_gene: -
abundance: -

CDR3nt: TGCGCCAGCAGCCTAGGGACAGACTATGGCTACACCTTC
CDR3aa: CASSLGTDYGYTF
v_gene: TRBV5-1
j_gene: TRBJ1-2
d_gene: TRBD1
abundance: few

CDR3nt: TGTGCCAGCAGCTTAGGGGGGCAGGGCCGGCGGCATTTT
CDR3aa: CASSLGGQGRRHF
v_gene: TRBV7-9
j_gene: TRBJ1-5
d_gene: -
abundance: -

CDR3nt: TGTGCCAGCAGTACCTTAGCGGGGTCCACAGATACGCAGTATTTT
CDR3aa: CASSTLAGSTDTQYF
v_gene: TRBV6-5
j_gene: TRBJ2-3
d_gene: TRBD2
abundance: few

CDR3nt: TGTGCCAGCAGCCGCCCGGGACTCATGAACACTGAAGCTTTCTTT
CDR3aa: CASSRPGLMNTEAFF
v_gene: TRBV7-2
j_gene: TRBJ1-1
d_gene: -
abundance: -

CDR3nt: TGCGCCAGCAGCTTGGCCGCGGGAGGCAATCAGCCCCAGCATTTT
CDR3aa: CASSLAAGGNQPQHF
v_gene: TRBV5-1
j_gene: TRBJ1-5
d_gene: -
abundance: -

CDR3nt: TGTGCCAGCAGCGATATGCGGGGGACTGAAGCTTTCTTT
CDR3aa: CASSDMRGTEAFF
v_gene: TRBV6-4
j_gene: TRBJ1-1
d_gene: -
abundance: -

CDR3nt: TGTGCCATCAGTGAGTCGCGGCAGAGCAATCAGCCCCAGCATTTT
CDR3aa: CAISESRQSNQPQHF
v_gene: TRBV10-3
j_gene: TRBJ1-5
d_gene: -
abundance: few

CDR3nt: TGTGCCAGCTCACCCCTAGCGGGGAGTAGCACAGATACGCAGTATTTT
CDR3aa: CASSPLAGSSTDTQYF
v_gene: TRBV18
j_gene: TRBJ2-3
d_gene: TRBD2
abundance: -

CDR3nt: TGTGCCAGCAGTTACTCACTCAGGAGGAAACACAATGAGCAGTTCTTC
CDR3aa: CASSYSLRRKHNEQFF
v_gene: TRBV6-5
j_gene: TRBJ2-1
d_gene: -
abundance: -

CDR3nt: TGTGCCAGCTCTCCGACAGGGGGTCAGCCCCAGCATTTT
CDR3aa: CASSPTGGQPQHF
v_gene: TRBV18
j_gene: TRBJ1-5
d_gene: TRBD1
abundance: -

CDR3nt: TGTGCCAGCAGCCCCCAAGGCGGAGGCTCCTACGAGCAGTACTTC
CDR3aa: CASSPQGGGSYEQYF
v_gene: TRBV7-9
j_gene: TRBJ2-7
d_gene: -
abundance: -

CDR3nt: TGCAGCGTTGATTCTAGCACAGATACGCAGTATTTT
CDR3aa: CSVDSSTDTQYF
v_gene: TRBV29-1
j_gene: TRBJ2-3
d_gene: -
abundance: -

CDR3nt: TGTGCCAGCAGCTTGAGGGCGGGATACGGGAACGAGCAGTACTTC
CDR3aa: CASSLRAGYGNEQYF
v_gene: TRBV5-6
j_gene: TRBJ2-7
d_gene: -
abundance: -